This TCR beta chain derives from a study of shared clonotypes between healthy human individuals. Study context: The donor pool was made up of two women and a few men aged 18 to 49. Per donor, three plates held CD4 naive cells, three held CD4 memory, two held CD8 naive and one held CD8 memory.

Donors, healthy HIV-negative adults, lacked recent acute infections or vaccinations. The CDR3 is 16 amino acids. With 5 bases removed from V and 2 bases from J, the gap between germline ends came to 13 bases. CDR1 is MDHEN and CDR2 is SYDVKM in the germline V gene. Several immunoSEQ plates received, in even portions, the genomic DNA of each subset. Sequenced by immunoSEQ multiplex PCR; TCRdb stores in-frame clones only, minus some. The sample holds about 330,000 clones; around 87% are singletons and the top ten take around 16%. The sequencing input was memory CD8+ T cells sorted from blood. Subset specified: CD45RO+ cells pooled with CCR7-negative TemRA cells. The TCR sequence derives from a man between 18 and 35 years old in good health. The rearrangement links TRBV28 to TRBJ2-6; perhaps TRBD1 as D (5 bases). The DNA of the CDR3 is TGTGCCAGCAGTCTCGCAGGGATGGCTGGGGCCAACGTCCTGACTTTC. Amino acid sequence: CASSLAGMAGANVLTF.